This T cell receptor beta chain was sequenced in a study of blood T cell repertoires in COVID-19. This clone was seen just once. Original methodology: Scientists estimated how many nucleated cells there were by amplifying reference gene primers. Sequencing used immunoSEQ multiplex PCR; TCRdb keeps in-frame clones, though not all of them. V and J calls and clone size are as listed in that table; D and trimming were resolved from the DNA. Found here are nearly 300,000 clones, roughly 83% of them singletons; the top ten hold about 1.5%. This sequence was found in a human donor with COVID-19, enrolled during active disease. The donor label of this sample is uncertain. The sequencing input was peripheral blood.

The CDR3, as DNA: TGCGCCAGCAGCTACGACAGAGAAACTGAAGCTTTCTTT. This gives the protein CASSYDRETEAFF. The chain is built from TRBV4-3 and TRBJ1-1; weak D call: TRBD1 (5 bases). The V end lost 5 bases, the J end lost 5 bases, and 12 bases lay between the germline ends. Germline CDR1 is LGHNA and CDR2 is YSLEER. This CDR3 contains 13 residues.